These 4 T cell receptor beta chains were sequenced from one sample in a study of cytomegalovirus exposure and HLA in healthy donors. Primers included in the PCR were 60 Vbeta and 13 Jbeta primers. The table came from immunoSEQ multiplex PCR; TCRdb's copy has only in-frame clones and leaves some out. The sample holds about 160,000 clones; over 70% are singletons and the top ten take roughly 9%. The sample was PBMCs. Receptors originate from a man aged 18 to 35 in good health and CMV-seropositive.

The chain carries TRBV18 and TRBJ2-5; weak D call: TRBD2 (6 bases). The DNA end is more similar to TRBJ2-7, so the J call may be wrong. Germline V lookup: CDR1 KGHSH, CDR2 LQKENI. CDR3 length: 16 amino acids. The CDR3 is CASSPVEGLRAYEQYF. The CDR3 region has the DNA TGTGCCAGCTCACCGGTTGAGGGACTGAGGGCCTACGAGCAGTACTTC.

The chain recombines TRBV2 with TRBJ1-6; TRBD1 might be the D (6 bases). CDR3 size: 16 residues. V dropped 6 bases and J dropped 0 bases, with 12 bases sitting between them. Germline CDR1 SNHLY, CDR2 FYNNEI. CDR3 sequence reads: CASRQGVSSYNSPLHF. The CDR3 nucleotides read TGTGCCAGCAGACAGGGCGTAAGCTCCTATAATTCACCCCTCCACTTT.

This sequence joins TRBV19 and TRBJ2-1; D is possibly TRBD2 (6 bases). Trimming pared 1 base from V and 10 bases from J, leaving 20 bases between. The CDR3 is 16 amino acids. The germline gives CDR1 LNHDA, CDR2 SQIVND (reference sequence). CDR3 loop: CASSIGVGLAGWEQFF. CDR3 in DNA: TGTGCCAGTAGTATAGGAGTGGGACTGGCGGGTTGGGAGCAGTTCTTC.

The CDR3 loop is CASSLDAGTSGYNEQFF. For the CDR3, the DNA is TGTGCCAGCAGCTTAGACGCCGGGACTAGCGGTTACAATGAGCAGTTCTTC. The V call is TRBV11-3, the J call TRBJ2-1, with 11 positions matching TRBD2. The ends lost 0 bases at V and 4 bases at J; junction bases unmatched: 5. Germline V gene sequence: CDR1 SGHNT, CDR2 YENEEA. This CDR3 has 17 residues. The full variable domain, with the rest looked up from reference TRBV11-3 and TRBJ2-1, is EAGVVQSPRYKIIEKKQPVAFWCNPISGHNTLYWYLQNLGQGPELLIRYENEEAVDDSQLPKDRFSAERLKGVDSTLKIQPAELGDSAVYLCASSLDAGTSGYNEQFFGPGTRLTVL.